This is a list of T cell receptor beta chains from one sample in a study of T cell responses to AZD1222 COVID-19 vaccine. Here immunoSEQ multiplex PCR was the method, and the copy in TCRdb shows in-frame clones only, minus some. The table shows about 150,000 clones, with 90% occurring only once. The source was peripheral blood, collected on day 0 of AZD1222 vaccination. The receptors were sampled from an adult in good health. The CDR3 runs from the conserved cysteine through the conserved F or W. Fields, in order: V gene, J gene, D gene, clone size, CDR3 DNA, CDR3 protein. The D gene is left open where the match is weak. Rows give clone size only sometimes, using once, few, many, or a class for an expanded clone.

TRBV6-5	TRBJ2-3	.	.	TGTGCCGGACGCCTGTTGAGCACAGATACGCAGTATTTT	CAGRLLSTDTQYF
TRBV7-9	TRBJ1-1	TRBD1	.	TGTGCCAGCAGCCAAAGGGACAGCGGCACTGAAGCTTTCTTT	CASSQRDSGTEAFF
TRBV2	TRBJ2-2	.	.	.	CASSFGNGELFF
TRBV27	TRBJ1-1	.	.	TGTGCCAGCAGTTTAGGCCCTACAGGGCACACTGAAGCTTTCTTT	CASSLGPTGHTEAFF
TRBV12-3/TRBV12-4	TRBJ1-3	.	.	TGTGCCAGCAGTTTCGGGGTTGGAAACACCATATATTTT	CASSFGVGNTIYF
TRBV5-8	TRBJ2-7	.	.	TGTGCCAGCAGCTTGGGGTACGAGCAGTACTTC	CASSLGYEQYF
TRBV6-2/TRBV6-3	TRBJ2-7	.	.	TGTGCCAGCAGTTCCCGGGCCCGGAGCGAGCAGTACTTC	CASSSRARSEQYF
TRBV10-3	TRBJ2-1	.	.	TGTGCCATCAGGATCAAAGAGCGGCAAAATGAGCAGTTCTTC	CAIRIKERQNEQFF
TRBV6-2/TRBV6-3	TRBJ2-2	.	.	TGTGCCAGCAGTTACTTCGAGACAAACGCGAACACCGGGGAGCTGTTTTTT	CASSYFETNANTGELFF
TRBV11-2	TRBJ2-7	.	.	TGTGCCAGCAGCTTAGAGCTCACCATTGGACTCAGCTCCTACGAGCAGTACTTC	CASSLELTIGLSSYEQYF
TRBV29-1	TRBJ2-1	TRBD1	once	TGCAGCGTTGAAGGTGGGCCCGGGACAGTTAATGAGCAGTTCTTC	CSVEGGPGTVNEQFF
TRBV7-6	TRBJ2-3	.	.	TGTGCCAGCAGCAGGAGCGAGACTAGCACAGATACGCAGTATTTT	CASSRSETSTDTQYF
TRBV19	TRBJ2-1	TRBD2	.	TGTGCCAGTAGTGAACTAGCGGACCACTACAATGAGCAGTTCTTC	CASSELADHYNEQFF
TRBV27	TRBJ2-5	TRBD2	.	TGTGCCAGCAGTTTATTTAGCGGGAGGGAACAAGAGACCCAGTACTTC	CASSLFSGREQETQYF
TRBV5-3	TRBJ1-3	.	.	TGTGCCAGAAGCTTGCAAGGGACTGGAAACACCATATATTTT	CARSLQGTGNTIYF
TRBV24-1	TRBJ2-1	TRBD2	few	TGTGCCACCAGTGATCCGGGGGGAGGGAACCCGTTTCAGCAGTTCTTC	CATSDPGGGNPFQQFF
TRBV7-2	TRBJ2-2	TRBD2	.	TGTGCCAGCACCCAGTCCCCTCTAGCGGGAGGTATCACCGGGGAGCTGTTTTTT	CASTQSPLAGGITGELFF
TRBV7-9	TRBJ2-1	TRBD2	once	TGTGCCAGCCGTATAGCGGGCTACAATGAGCAGTTCTTC	CASRIAGYNEQFF
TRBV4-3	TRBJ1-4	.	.	TGCGCCAGCAGCCAAGGATCCCCCGGGACTCAATTCGGGGAAAAACTGTTTTTT	CASSQGSPGTQFGEKLFF
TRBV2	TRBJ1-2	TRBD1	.	TGTGCCAGCAGTAGCCGGGACAGGGGGTTTTATGGCTACACCTTC	CASSSRDRGFYGYTF
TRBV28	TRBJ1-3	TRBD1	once	TGTGCCAGCAGTTTCCTTGGGACAGGCGGCTCTGGAAACACCATATATTTT	CASSFLGTGGSGNTIYF
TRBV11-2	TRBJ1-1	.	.	TGTGCCAGCAGCTTAGTTAGGACAATCAACACTGAAGCTTTCTTT	CASSLVRTINTEAFF
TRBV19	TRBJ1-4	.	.	TGTGCCAGTAGTAAAAACCGACAGACAACTAATGAAAAACTGTTTTTT	CASSKNRQTTNEKLFF